Listed below are T cell receptor beta chains from one sample, sequenced in a study of T cells in Graves' hyperthyroidism and ophthalmopathy. TCRdb re-analysed the multiplex PCR reads in MiXCR, keeping a single row per CDR3 protein. The table shows about 290,000 distinct CDR3 sequences, with roughly an eighth occurring only once. Sample: blood. The receptors here all came from a woman between 35 and 50 years old with Graves' hyperthyroidism. CDR3s include the opening cysteine and the closing phenylalanine or tryptophan. Each record gives: clone size, J gene, D gene, V gene, CDR3 length, CDR3 DNA, CDR3 protein. A D gene is named only where the DNA matches it firmly. Where a row states a size, it is once, few, many or the class of an expanded clone; other rows omit it.

>many|TRBJ1-1|NA|TRBV19|20
TGTGCCAGTAGTATATCAAGGGAGGGGAGGCTGGGGCTTATGAACACTGAAGCTTTCTTT
CASSISREGRLGLMNTEAFF
>many|TRBJ2-3|TRBD1|TRBV2|15
TGTGCCAGCAGTGAAGTGGGACAGGGGACCGATACGCAGTATTTT
CASSEVGQGTDTQYF
>NA|TRBJ2-7|NA|TRBV18|14
TGTGCCAGCTCACCATCTAACGTTTACTACGAGCAGTACTTC
CASSPSNVYYEQYF
>NA|TRBJ1-6|TRBD1|TRBV4-2|17
TGTGCCAGCAGCCAAGAGGACACAGGGGTGCCCGATGGGCCCCTCCACTTT
CASSQEDTGVPDGPLHF
>NA|TRBJ2-1|NA|TRBV27|12
TGTGCCAGCCTCGGTGGCCACAATGAGCAGTTCTTC
CASLGGHNEQFF
>many|TRBJ2-7|TRBD2|TRBV11-2|15
TGTGCCAGCAGCTCCCTCGGCGGGAGGGCGGGAGAGCAGTACTTC
CASSSLGGRAGEQYF
>many|TRBJ2-3|NA|TRBV11-2|16
TGTGCCAGCAGTGTAACGTACACATACGACACAGATACGCAGTATTTT
CASSVTYTYDTDTQYF
>many|TRBJ2-3|NA|TRBV11-2|13
TGTGCCAGCCGGGCCCTAGGCTCAGATACGCAGTATTTT
CASRALGSDTQYF
>NA|TRBJ2-7|NA|TRBV7-6|12
TGTGCCAGCAGCTTAGTCCCCAATGAGCAGTACTTC
CASSLVPNEQYF
>NA|TRBJ1-1|NA|TRBV7-9|14
TGTGCCAGCAGCTTATACAGATCGAACACTGAAGCTTTCTTT
CASSLYRSNTEAFF
>many|TRBJ2-5|TRBD2|TRBV2|16
TGTGCCAGCAGGAGAAGGACTAGCGGGAAGGAAGAGACCCAGTACTTC
CASRRRTSGKEETQYF
>many|TRBJ2-3|NA|TRBV12-3/TRBV12-4|13
TGTGCCAGCAGTGTCAGACAGATAGATACGCAGTATTTT
CASSVRQIDTQYF
>many|TRBJ2-5|NA|TRBV24-1|14
TGTGCCACCAGTGATCCCCGGTATCCGGGGACCCAGTACTTC
CATSDPRYPGTQYF
>NA|TRBJ2-7|NA|TRBV6-2/TRBV6-3|18
TGTGCCAGCAGTTACTCGGGCAGTCGACAGTTAAAATTCTACGAGCAGTACTTC
CASSYSGSRQLKFYEQYF
>many|TRBJ1-1|NA|TRBV18|11
TGTGCCAGCGGGGGCGGGGGCGAAGCTTTCTTT
CASGGGGEAFF
>few|TRBJ1-2|NA|TRBV18|13
TGTGCCAGCTCGCCGGGTCCTCACCGAGGCTACACCTTC
CASSPGPHRGYTF
>many|TRBJ2-1|TRBD1|TRBV2|12
TGTGCCACCTGGACAGGGACGAATGAGCAGTTCTTC
CATWTGTNEQFF
>NA|TRBJ2-3|NA|TRBV9|13
TGTGCCAGCAGCGCCTCTAGCACAGATACGCAGTATTTT
CASSASSTDTQYF
>many|TRBJ2-5|NA|TRBV7-9|15
TGTGCCAGCAGCTTAGTGGGCGGATTCGGTGAGACCCAGTACTTC
CASSLVGGFGETQYF
>many|TRBJ1-1|NA|TRBV20-1|15
TGCAGTGCTCGGGGGGGGACCGCTCGAAACACTGAAGCTTTCTTT
CSARGGTARNTEAFF
>few|TRBJ2-1|TRBD2|TRBV9|16
TGTGCCAGCAGCGTAGCTACGGGAGGGACCTACAATGAGCAGTTCTTC
CASSVATGGTYNEQFF
>many|TRBJ2-3|NA|TRBV6-5|13
TGTGCCAGCAGTTACACGCCCAGGGATACGCAGTATTTT
CASSYTPRDTQYF
>many|TRBJ1-2|NA|TRBV5-1|14
TGCGCCAGCAGCTTATGGGGGGCCAGGGACGGCTACACCTTC
CASSLWGARDGYTF
>many|TRBJ2-1|TRBD2|TRBV7-2|15
TGTGCCAGCAGCAAGCAACTAGCGGGAGGCAATGAGCAGTTCTTC
CASSKQLAGGNEQFF
>many|TRBJ1-5|TRBD1|TRBV20-1|14
TGCAGTGCTAGAGCAGGGACAGGGCATCAGCCCCAGCATTTT
CSARAGTGHQPQHF
>many|TRBJ1-2|NA|TRBV20-1|12
TGCAGTGCTAGAGTAGGCAGGCGGGGCTACACCTTC
CSARVGRRGYTF
>many|TRBJ2-7|TRBD2|TRBV24-1|14
TGTGCCGGAAGGGGAACGGGGGAGGGTTACGAGCAGTACTTC
CAGRGTGEGYEQYF
>many|TRBJ2-3|NA|TRBV6-1|12
TGTGCCAGCAGCGCCGCCACAGATACGCAGTATTTT
CASSAATDTQYF
>many|TRBJ2-3|TRBD2|TRBV10-3|14
TGTGCCATCAGTGGCGGGACTAGTGGGGATACGCAGTATTTT
CAISGGTSGDTQYF
>few|TRBJ2-3|NA|TRBV7-9|15
TGTGCCAGCAGCCCCCGCAGGATGAGCACAGATACGCAGTATTTT
CASSPRRMSTDTQYF
>many|TRBJ1-1|NA|TRBV4-1|14
TGCGCCAGCAGCCAATTAACGGACGGCACTGAAGCTTTCTTT
CASSQLTDGTEAFF
>many|TRBJ2-5|NA|TRBV18|17
TGTGCCAGCTCACCTTTTAATGGAGCGGCCCACCAAGAGACCCAGTACTTC
CASSPFNGAAHQETQYF
>many|TRBJ2-2|NA|TRBV3-1|17
TGTGCCAGCAGCCCCACGGACGGACCACGCGGGGCCGGGGAGCTGTTTTTT
CASSPTDGPRGAGELFF
>NA|TRBJ2-2|NA|TRBV7-2|16
TGTGCCAGCAGCTCCCCGGACTGGGCGAACACCGGGGAGCTGTTTTTT
CASSSPDWANTGELFF
>NA|TRBJ2-4|NA|TRBV7-9|14
TGTGCCGATGTAAGGGTACTAGCCAAAAACATTCAGTACTTC
CADVRVLAKNIQYF
>many|TRBJ1-1|TRBD1|TRBV28|16
TGTGCCAGCCCAGACGCCCTCGGGACAGGGGGCGCGGGAGCTTTCTTT
CASPDALGTGGAGAFF
>many|TRBJ2-7|NA|TRBV11-3|13
TGTGCCAGCAGCTCCGGTAGGGGCCGAGAGCAGTACTTC
CASSSGRGREQYF
>many|TRBJ1-5|TRBD1|TRBV12-3/TRBV12-4|15
TGTGCCAGTAGACAGGGTTGGAGGGGCAATCAGCCCCAGCATTTT
CASRQGWRGNQPQHF
>many|TRBJ1-4|NA|TRBV7-9|16
TGTGCCAGCAGCGACTCGAACCGGGACCTGAGTGAAAAACTGTTTTTT
CASSDSNRDLSEKLFF
>many|TRBJ2-7|NA|TRBV4-1|13
TGCGCCAGCAGCCAAGAAGGGCCCTACGAGCAGTACTTC
CASSQEGPYEQYF
>many|TRBJ2-7|NA|TRBV11-3|15
TGTGCCAGCAGCTTAGGGCAGGACAGTACCTACGAGCAGTACTTC
CASSLGQDSTYEQYF
>few|TRBJ2-5|NA|TRBV19|14
TGTGCCAGTAGTAAGGGGGGCGGCCGAGAGACCCAGTACTTC
CASSKGGGRETQYF